The table lists the clone carrying this T cell receptor (beta chain) with a few counts. Its cognate antigen is unknown. The data originate from a study of blood T cells in healthy people across ages. Study-wide results and limits: Unsorted PBMCs ruled out conclusive naive versus antigen-experienced comparison.

Drawn from each donor were ten milliliters of peripheral blood. PBMCs were isolated at a quantity of at least 6 million per sample. With a J-beta primer mix and a sample-barcoded 5' primer, a second PCR ran about 6 to 11 cycles. Each TCR beta cDNA got a 12-nucleotide random molecular identifier. TCRdb itself ran the 5' RACE reads through MiXCR, one entry per CDR3 protein. In the table there are about 1.1 million distinct CDR3 sequences, less than 45% of which are singletons. The length of the CDR3 is 14 residues. The trim removed 8 bases at V and 2 bases at J, leaving 9 bases unmatched. Germline lookup yields CDR1 SQVTM and CDR2 ANQGSEA.

The V gene is TRBV29-1, the J gene TRBJ2-5, with 9 nucleotides matching TRBD2. Sequences were obtained from blood. This receptor was identified in a man between 18 and 35 years old in good health. Written as DNA, the CDR3 is TGCAGCACCGCGGGGGGGGGTGGTCAAGAGACCCAGTACTTC. This codes for CSTAGGGGQETQYF. The whole variable domain, remainder taken from reference TRBV29-1 and TRBJ2-5, is SAVISQKPSRDICQRGTSLTIQCQVDSQVTMMFWYRQQPGQSLTLIATANQGSEATYESGFVIDKFPISRPNLTFSTLTVSNMSPEDSSIYLCSTAGGGGQETQYFGPGTRLLVL.